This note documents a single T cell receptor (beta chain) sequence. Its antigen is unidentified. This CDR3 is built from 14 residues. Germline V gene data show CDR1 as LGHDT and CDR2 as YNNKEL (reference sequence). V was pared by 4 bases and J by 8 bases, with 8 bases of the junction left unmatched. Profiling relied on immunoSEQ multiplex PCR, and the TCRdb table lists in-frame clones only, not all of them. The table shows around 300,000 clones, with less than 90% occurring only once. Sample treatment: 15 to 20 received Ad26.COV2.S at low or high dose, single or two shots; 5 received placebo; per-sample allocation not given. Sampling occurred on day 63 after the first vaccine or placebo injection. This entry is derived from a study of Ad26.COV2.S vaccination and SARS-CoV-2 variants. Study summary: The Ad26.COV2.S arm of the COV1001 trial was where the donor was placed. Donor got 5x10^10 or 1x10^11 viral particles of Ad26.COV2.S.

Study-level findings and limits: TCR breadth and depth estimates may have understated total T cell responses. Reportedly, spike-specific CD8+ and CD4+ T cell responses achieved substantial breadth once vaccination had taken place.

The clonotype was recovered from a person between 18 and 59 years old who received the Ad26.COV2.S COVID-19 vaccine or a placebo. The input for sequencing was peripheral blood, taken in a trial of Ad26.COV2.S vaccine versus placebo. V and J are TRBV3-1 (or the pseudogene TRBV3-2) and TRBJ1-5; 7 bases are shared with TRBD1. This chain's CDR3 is CASSRLGDSEPQHF. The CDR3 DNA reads TGTGCCAGCAGCCGCTTAGGGGACAGCGAGCCCCAGCATTTT.